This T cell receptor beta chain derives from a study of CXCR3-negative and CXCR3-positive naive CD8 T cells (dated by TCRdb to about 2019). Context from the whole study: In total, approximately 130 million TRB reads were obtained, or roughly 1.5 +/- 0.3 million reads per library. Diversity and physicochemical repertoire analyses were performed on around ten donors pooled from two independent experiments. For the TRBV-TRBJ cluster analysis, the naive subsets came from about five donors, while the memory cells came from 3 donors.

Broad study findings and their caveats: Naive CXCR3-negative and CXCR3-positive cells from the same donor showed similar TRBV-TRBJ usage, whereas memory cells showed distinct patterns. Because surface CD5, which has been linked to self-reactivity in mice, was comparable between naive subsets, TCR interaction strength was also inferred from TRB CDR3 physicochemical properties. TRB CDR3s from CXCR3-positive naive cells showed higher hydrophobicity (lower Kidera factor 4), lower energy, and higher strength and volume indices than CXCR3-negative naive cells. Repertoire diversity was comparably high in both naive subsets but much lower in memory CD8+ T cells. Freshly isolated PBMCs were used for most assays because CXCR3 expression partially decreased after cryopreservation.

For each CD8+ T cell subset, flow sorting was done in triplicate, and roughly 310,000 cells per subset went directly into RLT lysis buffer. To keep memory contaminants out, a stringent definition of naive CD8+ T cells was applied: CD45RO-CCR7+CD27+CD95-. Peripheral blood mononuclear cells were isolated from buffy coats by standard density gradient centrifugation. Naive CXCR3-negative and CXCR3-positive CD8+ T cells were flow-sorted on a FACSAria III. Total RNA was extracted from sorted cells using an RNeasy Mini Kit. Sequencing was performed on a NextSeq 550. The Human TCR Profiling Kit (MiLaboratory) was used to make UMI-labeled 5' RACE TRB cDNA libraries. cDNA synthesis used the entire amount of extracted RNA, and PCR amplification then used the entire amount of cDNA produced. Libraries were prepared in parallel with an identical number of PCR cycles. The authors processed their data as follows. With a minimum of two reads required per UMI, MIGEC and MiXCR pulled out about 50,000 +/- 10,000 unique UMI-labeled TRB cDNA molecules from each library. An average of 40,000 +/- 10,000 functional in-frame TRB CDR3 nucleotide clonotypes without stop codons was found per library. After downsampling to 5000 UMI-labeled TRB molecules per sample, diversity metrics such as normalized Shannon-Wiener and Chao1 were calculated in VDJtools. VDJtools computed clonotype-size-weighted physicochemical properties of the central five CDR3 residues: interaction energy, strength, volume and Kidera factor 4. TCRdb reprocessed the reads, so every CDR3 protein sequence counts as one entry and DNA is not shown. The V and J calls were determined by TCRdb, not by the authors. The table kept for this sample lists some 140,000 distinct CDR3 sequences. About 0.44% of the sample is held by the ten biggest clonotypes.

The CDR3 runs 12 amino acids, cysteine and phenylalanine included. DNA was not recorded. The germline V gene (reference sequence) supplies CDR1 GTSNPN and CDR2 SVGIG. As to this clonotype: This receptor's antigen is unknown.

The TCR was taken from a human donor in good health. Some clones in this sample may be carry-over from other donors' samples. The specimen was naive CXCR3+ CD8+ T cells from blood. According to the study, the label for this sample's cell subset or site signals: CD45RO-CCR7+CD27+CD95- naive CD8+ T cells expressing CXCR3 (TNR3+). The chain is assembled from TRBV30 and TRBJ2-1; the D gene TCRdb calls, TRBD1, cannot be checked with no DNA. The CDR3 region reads CAWSAPGDEQFF.